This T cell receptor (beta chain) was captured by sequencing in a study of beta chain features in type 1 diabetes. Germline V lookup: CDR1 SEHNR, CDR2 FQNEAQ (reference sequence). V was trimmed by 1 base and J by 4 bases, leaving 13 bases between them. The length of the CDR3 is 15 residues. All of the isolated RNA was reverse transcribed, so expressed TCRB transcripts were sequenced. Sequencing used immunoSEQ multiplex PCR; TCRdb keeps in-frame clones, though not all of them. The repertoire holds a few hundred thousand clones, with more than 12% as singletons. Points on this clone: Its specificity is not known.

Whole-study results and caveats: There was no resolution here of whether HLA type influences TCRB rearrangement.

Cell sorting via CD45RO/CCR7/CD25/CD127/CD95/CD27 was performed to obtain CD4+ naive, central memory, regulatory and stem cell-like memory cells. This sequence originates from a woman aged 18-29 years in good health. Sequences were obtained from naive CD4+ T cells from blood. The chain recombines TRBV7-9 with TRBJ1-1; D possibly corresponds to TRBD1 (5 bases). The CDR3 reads CASSLGTGGITEAFF. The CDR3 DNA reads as TGTGCCAGCAGCTTAGGCACGGGGGGGATCACTGAAGCTTTCTTT.